Below, one T cell receptor beta chain is given with its context. The target antigen is unknown. The V end was cut by 1 base, the J end by 5 bases, with 9 bases between. Germline CDR1 reads SEHNR; CDR2 reads FQNEAQ (reference sequence). The CDR3 runs to 13 residues. The record originates from a study of T cell responses to AZD1222 COVID-19 vaccine. Whole-study context: Second doses that came at about 4 or about 12 weeks were put together. Whole-study findings and limits: A mostly white British donor set with more females was recruited, and clonal diversity was possibly underestimated. In the spike-specific TCR repertoire, nearly half reportedly target unmutated variant regions. Repertoires were sampled only after the peak T cell response.

Measured with immunoSEQ multiplex PCR; TCRdb has only the in-frame clones, and not every one. The data hold approximately 150,000 clones, with 90% observed a single time. The chain has TRBV7-9 and TRBJ2-7; TRBD2 is a possible D gene (6 bases). This receptor was identified in an adult in good health. The input for sequencing was peripheral blood, taken on day 0 of AZD1222 vaccination. CDR3 region: CASSLVGSDEQYF. Here the CDR3 DNA reads TGTGCCAGCAGCTTAGTCGGGAGTGACGAGCAGTACTTC. The complete variable domain, with remaining parts taken from reference TRBV7-9 and TRBJ2-7, reads DTGVSQNPRHKITKRGQNVTFRCDPISEHNRLYWYRQTLGQGPEFLTYFQNEAQLEKSRLLSDRFSAERPKGSFSTLEIQRTEQGDSAMYLCASSLVGSDEQYFGPGTRLTVT.